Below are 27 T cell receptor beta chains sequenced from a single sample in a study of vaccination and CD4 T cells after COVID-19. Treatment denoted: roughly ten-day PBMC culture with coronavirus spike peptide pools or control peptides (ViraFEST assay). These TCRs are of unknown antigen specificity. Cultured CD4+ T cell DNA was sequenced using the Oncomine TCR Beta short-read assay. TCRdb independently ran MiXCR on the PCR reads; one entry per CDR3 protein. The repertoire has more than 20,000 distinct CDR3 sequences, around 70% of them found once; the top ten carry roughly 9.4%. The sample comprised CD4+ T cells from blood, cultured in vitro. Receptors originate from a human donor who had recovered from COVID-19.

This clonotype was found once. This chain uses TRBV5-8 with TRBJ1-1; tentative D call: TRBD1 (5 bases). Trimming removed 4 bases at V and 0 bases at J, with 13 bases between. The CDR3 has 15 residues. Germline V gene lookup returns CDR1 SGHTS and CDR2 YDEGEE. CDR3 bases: TGTGCCAGCAGCCAATGGGGGGGGATGAACACTGAAGCTTTCTTT. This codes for CASSQWGGMNTEAFF.

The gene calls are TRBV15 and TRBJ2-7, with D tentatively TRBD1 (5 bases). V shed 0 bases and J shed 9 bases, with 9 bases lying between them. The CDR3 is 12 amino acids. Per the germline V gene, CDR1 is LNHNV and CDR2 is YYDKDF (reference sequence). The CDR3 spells CATSREGRGQYF. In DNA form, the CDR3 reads TGTGCCACCAGCAGAGAGGGTAGGGGGCAGTACTTC.

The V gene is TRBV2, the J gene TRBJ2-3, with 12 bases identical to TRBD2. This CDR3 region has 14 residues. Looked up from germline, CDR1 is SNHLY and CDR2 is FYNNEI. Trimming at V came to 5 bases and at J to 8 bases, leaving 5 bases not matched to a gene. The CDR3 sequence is CASSRLAGEGTQYF. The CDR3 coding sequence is TGTGCCAGCAGTAGACTAGCGGGAGAGGGTACGCAGTATTTT. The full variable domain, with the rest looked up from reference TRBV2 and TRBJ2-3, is EPEVTQTPSHQVTQMGQEVILRCVPISNHLYFYWYRQILGQKVEFLVSFYNNEISEKSEIFDDQFSVERPDGSNFTLKIRSTKLEDSAMYFCASSRLAGEGTQYFGPGTRLTVL.

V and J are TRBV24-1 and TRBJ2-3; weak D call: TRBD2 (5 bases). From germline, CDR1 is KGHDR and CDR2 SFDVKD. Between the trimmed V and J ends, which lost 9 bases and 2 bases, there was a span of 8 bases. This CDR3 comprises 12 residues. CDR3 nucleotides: TGTGCCACCGGGAGAATCACAGATACGCAGTATTTT. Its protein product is CATGRITDTQYF.

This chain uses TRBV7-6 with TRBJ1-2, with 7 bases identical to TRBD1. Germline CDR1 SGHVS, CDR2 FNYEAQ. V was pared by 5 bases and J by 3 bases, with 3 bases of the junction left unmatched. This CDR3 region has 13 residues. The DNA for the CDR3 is TGTGCCAGCAGCCGGGGGACAGACTATGGCTACACCTTC. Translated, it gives CASSRGTDYGYTF. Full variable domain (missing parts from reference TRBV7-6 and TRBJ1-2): GAGVSQSPRYKVTKRGQDVALRCDPISGHVSLYWYRQALGQGPEFLTYFNYEAQQDKSGLPNDRFSAERPEGSISTLTIQRTEQRDSAMYRCASSRGTDYGYTFGSGTRLTVV.

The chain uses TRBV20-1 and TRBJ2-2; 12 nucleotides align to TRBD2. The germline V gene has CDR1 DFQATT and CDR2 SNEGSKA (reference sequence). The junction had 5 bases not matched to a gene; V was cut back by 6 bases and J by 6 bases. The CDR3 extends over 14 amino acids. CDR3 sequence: CSARTSGTAGELFF. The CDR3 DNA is TGCAGTGCCAGGACTAGCGGGACTGCCGGGGAGCTGTTTTTT.

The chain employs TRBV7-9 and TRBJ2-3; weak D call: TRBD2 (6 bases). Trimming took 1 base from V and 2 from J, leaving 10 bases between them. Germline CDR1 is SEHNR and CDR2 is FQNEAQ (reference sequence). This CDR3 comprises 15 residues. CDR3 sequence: CASSLGRGPTDTQYF. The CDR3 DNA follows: TGTGCCAGCAGCTTAGGGAGGGGCCCCACAGATACGCAGTATTTT.

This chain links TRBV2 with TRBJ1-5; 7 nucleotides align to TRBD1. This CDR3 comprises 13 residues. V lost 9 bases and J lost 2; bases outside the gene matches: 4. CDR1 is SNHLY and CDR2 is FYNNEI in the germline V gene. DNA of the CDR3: TGTGCCAGGGGGACAGCCGGCAATCAGCCCCAGCATTTT. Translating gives CARGTAGNQPQHF.

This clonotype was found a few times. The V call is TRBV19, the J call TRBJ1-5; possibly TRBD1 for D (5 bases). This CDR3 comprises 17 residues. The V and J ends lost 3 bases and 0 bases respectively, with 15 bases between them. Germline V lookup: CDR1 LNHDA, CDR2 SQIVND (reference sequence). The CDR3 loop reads CASSIRGNQYSNQPQHF. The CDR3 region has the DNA TGTGCCAGTAGTATCCGGGGGAACCAGTATAGCAATCAGCCCCAGCATTTT.

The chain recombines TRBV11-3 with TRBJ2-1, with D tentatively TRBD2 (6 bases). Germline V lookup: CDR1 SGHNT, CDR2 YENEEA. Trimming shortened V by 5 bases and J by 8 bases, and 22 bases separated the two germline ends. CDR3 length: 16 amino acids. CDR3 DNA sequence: TGTGCCAGCAGCCCCGATGGTCGGGGCGGGATCGATGAGCAGTTCTTC. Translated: CASSPDGRGGIDEQFF.

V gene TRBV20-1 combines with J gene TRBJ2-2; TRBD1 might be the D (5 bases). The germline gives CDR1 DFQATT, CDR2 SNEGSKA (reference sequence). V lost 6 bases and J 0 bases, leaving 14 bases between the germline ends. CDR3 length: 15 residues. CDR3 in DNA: TGCAGTGCCCGAACCTTCAGGGCGAACACCGGGGAGCTGTTTTTT. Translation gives CSARTFRANTGELFF.

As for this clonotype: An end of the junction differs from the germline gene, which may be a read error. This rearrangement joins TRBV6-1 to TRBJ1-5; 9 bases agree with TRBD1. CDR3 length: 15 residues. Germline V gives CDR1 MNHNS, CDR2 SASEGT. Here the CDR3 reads CASSGTGFINQPHHF. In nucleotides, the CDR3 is TGTGCCAGCAGCGGGACAGGGTTTATCAATCAGCCCCACCATTTT.

DNA for the CDR3: TGTGCCAGCAGCTTAGGAACAGGGGGCGGTCAGCCCCAGCATTTT. This translates into CASSLGTGGGQPQHF. The J gene is TRBJ1-5, the V gene TRBV7-2; 9 bases agree with TRBD1. The CDR3 runs 15 residues. The V segment lost 1 base and the J segment 6 bases; nucleotides outside the gene matches: 4. CDR1 and CDR2 from the germline V gene are SGHTA and FQGNSA. Using reference TRBV7-2 and TRBJ1-5 for the parts outside the CDR3, the full variable domain is GAGVSQSPSNKVTEKGKDVELRCDPISGHTALYWYRQSLGQGLEFLIYFQGNSAPDKSGLPSDRFSAERTGGSVSTLTIQRTQQEDSAVYLCASSLGTGGGQPQHFGDGTRLSIL.

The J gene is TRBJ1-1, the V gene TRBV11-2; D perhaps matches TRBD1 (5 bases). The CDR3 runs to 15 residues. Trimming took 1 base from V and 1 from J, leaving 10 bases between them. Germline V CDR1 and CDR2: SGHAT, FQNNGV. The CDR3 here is CASSLGYGGNTEAFF. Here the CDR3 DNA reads TGTGCCAGCAGCTTAGGATATGGGGGGAACACTGAAGCTTTCTTT. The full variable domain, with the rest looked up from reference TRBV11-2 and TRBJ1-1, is EAGVAQSPRYKIIEKRQSVAFWCNPISGHATLYWYQQILGQGPKLLIQFQNNGVVDDSQLPKDRFSAERLKGVDSTLKIQPAKLEDSAVYLCASSLGYGGNTEAFFGQGTRLTVV.

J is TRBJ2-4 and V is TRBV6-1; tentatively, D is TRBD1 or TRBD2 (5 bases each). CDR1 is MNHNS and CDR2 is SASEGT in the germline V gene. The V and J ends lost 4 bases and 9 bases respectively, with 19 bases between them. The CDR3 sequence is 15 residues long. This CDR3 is CASSGPRGARGIQYF. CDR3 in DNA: TGTGCCAGCAGTGGGCCCAGAGGGGCCAGAGGCATTCAGTACTTC.

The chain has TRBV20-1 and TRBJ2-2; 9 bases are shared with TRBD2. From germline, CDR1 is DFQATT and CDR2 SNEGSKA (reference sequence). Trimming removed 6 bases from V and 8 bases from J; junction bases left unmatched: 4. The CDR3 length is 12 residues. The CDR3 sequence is CSAGGGAGELFF. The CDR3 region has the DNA TGCAGTGCCGGCGGGGGGGCTGGGGAGCTGTTTTTT.

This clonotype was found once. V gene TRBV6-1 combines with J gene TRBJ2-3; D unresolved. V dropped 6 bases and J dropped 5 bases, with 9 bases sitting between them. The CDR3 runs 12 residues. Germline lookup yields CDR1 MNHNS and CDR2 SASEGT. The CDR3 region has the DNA TGTGCCAGCAGCCCGACGGTAGATACGCAGTATTTT. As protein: CASSPTVDTQYF.

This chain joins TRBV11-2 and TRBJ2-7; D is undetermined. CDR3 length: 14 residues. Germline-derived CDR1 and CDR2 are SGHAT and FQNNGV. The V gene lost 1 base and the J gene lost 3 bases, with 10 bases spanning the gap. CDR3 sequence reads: CASSLGALNYEQYF. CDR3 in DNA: TGTGCCAGCAGCTTAGGAGCCCTAAACTACGAGCAGTACTTC.

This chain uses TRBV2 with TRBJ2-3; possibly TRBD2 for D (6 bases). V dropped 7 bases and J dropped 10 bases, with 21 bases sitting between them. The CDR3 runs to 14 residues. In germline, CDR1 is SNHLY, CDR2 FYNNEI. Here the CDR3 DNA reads TGTGCCAGCACAGAGCCTAGCCGGAGGGAAGCGCAGTATTTT. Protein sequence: CASTEPSRREAQYF.

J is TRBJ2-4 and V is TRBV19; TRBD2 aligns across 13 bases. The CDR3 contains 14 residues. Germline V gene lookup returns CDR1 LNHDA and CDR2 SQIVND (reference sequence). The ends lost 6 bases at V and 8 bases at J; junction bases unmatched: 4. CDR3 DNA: TGTGCCAGTAGCGGGACTAGCGGGACAGACATTCAGTACTTC. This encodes CASSGTSGTDIQYF.

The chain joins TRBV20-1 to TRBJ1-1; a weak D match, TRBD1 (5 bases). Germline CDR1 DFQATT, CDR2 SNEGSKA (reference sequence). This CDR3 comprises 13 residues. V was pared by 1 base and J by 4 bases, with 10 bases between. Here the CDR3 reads CSARGLRGTEAFF. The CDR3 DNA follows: TGCAGTGCTAGAGGACTGAGGGGCACTGAAGCTTTCTTT.

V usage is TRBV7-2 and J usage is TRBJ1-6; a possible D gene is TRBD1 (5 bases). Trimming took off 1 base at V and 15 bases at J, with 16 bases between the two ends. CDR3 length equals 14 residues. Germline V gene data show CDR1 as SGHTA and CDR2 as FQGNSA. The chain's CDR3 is CASSLDRPTDRLHF. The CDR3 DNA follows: TGTGCCAGCAGCTTAGACAGGCCTACCGATCGCCTCCACTTT.

In DNA form, the CDR3 reads TGTGCCAGCAGCCCCCACCGGGACAGGACGCGAGCCTATGGCTACACCTTC. Protein: CASSPHRDRTRAYGYTF. This chain links TRBV6-1 with TRBJ1-2; 8 bases map to TRBD1. Germline V gene lookup returns CDR1 MNHNS and CDR2 SASEGT. This CDR3 spans 17 amino acids. V lost 6 bases and J lost 4; bases outside the gene matches: 16.

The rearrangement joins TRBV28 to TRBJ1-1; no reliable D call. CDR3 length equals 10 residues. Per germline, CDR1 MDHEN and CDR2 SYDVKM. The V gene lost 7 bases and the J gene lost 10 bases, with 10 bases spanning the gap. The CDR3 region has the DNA TGTGCCAGCAAACGCGAGGGAGCTTTCTTT. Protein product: CASKREGAFF.

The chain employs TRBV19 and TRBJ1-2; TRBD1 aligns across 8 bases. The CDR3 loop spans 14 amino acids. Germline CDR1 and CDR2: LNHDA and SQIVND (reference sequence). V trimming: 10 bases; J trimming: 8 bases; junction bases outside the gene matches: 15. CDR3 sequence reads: CATMLPGTGGGYTF. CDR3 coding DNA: TGTGCCACCATGCTCCCCGGGACAGGAGGCGGCTACACCTTC.

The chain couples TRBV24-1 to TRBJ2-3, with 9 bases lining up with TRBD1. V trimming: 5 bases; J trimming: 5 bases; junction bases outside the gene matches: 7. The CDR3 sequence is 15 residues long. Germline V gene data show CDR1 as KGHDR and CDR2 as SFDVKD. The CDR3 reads CATSALDRGLDTQYF. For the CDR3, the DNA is TGTGCCACCAGTGCCCTGGACAGGGGCCTAGATACGCAGTATTTT.

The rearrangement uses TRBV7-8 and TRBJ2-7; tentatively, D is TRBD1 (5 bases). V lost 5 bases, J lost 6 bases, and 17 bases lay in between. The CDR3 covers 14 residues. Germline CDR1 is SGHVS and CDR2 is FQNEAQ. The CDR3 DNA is TGTGCCAGCAGCCCCCCGCAGGGCCCTGGCGAGCAGTACTTC. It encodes CASSPPQGPGEQYF. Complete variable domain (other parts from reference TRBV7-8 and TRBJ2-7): GAGVSQSPRYKVAKRGQDVALRCDPISGHVSLFWYQQALGQGPEFLTYFQNEAQLDKSGLPSDRFFAERPEGSVSTLKIQRTQQEDSAVYLCASSPPQGPGEQYFGPGTRLTVT.